The rows below give T cell receptor beta chains drawn from one sample of a study of shared clonotypes between healthy human individuals. Measured with immunoSEQ multiplex PCR; TCRdb has only the in-frame clones, and not every one. The top ten clones hold approximately 0.37% of a sample with about 2.4 million clones, 90% to 95% of them seen once. Sequencing was performed on naive CD4+ T cells from PBMCs. All receptors derive from a man younger than 30 in good health. Some clones in this sample may be carry-over from other donors' samples. Both conserved end residues are part of each CDR3. The order of the fields is V gene, J gene, D gene, CDR3 DNA, CDR3 protein. The D gene is left open where the match is weak.

>TRBV7-2|TRBJ1-1|-
TGTGCCAGCAGCTTACGGGATAACACTGAAGCTTTCTTT
CASSLRDNTEAFF
>TRBV9|TRBJ1-2|-
TGTGCCAGCAGCGGAACAGGGAGCTATGGCTACACCTTC
CASSGTGSYGYTF
>TRBV27|TRBJ2-7|TRBD2
TGTGCCAGCAGTTTTCTGTCTAGCGGCCCCTACGAGCAGTACTTC
CASSFLSSGPYEQYF
>TRBV13|TRBJ1-1|-
TGTGCCAGCAGCTTAGGAGGGGGGACTGAAGCTTTCTTT
CASSLGGGTEAFF
>TRBV4-2|TRBJ2-4|-
TGTGCCAGCAGCCAAGATCAGGGGGGGGGCAGGGGAGCCAAAAACATTCAGTACTTC
CASSQDQGGGRGAKNIQYF
>TRBV19|TRBJ1-2|-
TGTGCCAGTAGTATATTCCCACAGGGCGGGTATGGCTACACCTTC
CASSIFPQGGYGYTF
>TRBV9|TRBJ2-7|-
TGTGCCAGCAGCCGGAGCTCCTACGAGCAGTACTTC
CASSRSSYEQYF
>TRBV11-3|TRBJ2-1|-
TGTGCCAGCAGCTTAGGCCGTGAGCAGTTCTTC
CASSLGREQFF
>TRBV11-3|TRBJ2-1|TRBD2
TGTGCCAGCAGCTTAACCAGCGGGAGTAATGAGCAGTTCTTC
CASSLTSGSNEQFF
>TRBV5-4|TRBJ1-4|TRBD1
TGTGCCAGCAGCTCCGGGGGGTGGGGACAGGGGAGTGAAAAACTGTTTTTT
CASSSGGWGQGSEKLFF
>TRBV30|TRBJ2-1|-
TGTGCCTGGAGTGTACGGGGCAGCAATGAGCAGTTCTTC
CAWSVRGSNEQFF
>TRBV7-2|TRBJ1-5|-
TGTGCCAGCAGCCCCGCGGGGCAGCCCCAGCATTTT
CASSPAGQPQHF
>TRBV10-3|TRBJ1-2|TRBD1
TGTGCCATCAGTTATACAGGGGGCGATGGCTACACCTTC
CAISYTGGDGYTF
>TRBV14|TRBJ2-5|-
TGTGCCAGCAGCCGATCAGAGCGGGAGACCCAGTACTTC
CASSRSERETQYF
>TRBV28|TRBJ2-7|TRBD1
TGTGCCAGCAGAGGACAGGGGGATGCCTACGAGCAGTACTTC
CASRGQGDAYEQYF
>TRBV6-1|TRBJ1-5|-
TGTGCCAGCAGTGAACATGTAAGCAATCAGCCCCAGCATTTT
CASSEHVSNQPQHF
>TRBV7-2|TRBJ2-5|TRBD2
TGTGCCAGCAGCTTAGTACTAGCGGGAGGGCCTCTGTGGGAGACCCAGTACTTC
CASSLVLAGGPLWETQYF
>TRBV6-4|TRBJ2-2|-
TGTGCCAGCAGTGACCCGGCGGGGCGAATAAACACCGGGGAGCTGTTTTTT
CASSDPAGRINTGELFF